This T cell receptor (beta chain) was recovered during a study of T cell responses to AZD1222 COVID-19 vaccine. At the level of the study: Second-dose recipients at about 4 or about 12 weeks were treated as one pooled group. Notes on the study in general: Donors, mostly white British, included more females; clonal diversity was possibly underestimated.

Germline V gene sequence: CDR1 SGHAT, CDR2 FQNNGV. The V end was cut by 1 base, the J end by 1 base, with 12 bases between. This CDR3 has 16 amino acids. Clones were read by immunoSEQ multiplex PCR, and TCRdb kept only the in-frame ones, dropping some. The sample lists more than 65,000 clones, around four fifths seen once, with around 21% in the top ten. As concerns this clone: Its specificity is not known.

This material consisted of peripheral blood, taken on day 0 of AZD1222 vaccination. The gene calls are TRBV11-2 and TRBJ2-3; possible D gene TRBD2, 6 bases. This TCR was sampled from an adult in good health. In nucleotides, the CDR3 is TGTGCCAGCAGCTTAGGCTGGGACTTAGGCACAGATACGCAGTATTTT. Its translation is CASSLGWDLGTDTQYF.